This is a list of T cell receptor beta chains from one sample in a study of CXCR3 chemokines and chemotherapy response in bladder cancer. One entry per CDR3 protein, called by TCRdb with MiXCR from the PCR reads. Of around 13,000 distinct CDR3 sequences listed, under 15% were seen once; the top ten hold 25% to 30%. Sample acquisition took place from a patient whose treatment included neoadjuvant chemotherapy. The receptors stem from a human donor with bladder cancer that did not respond to neoadjuvant chemotherapy. Each CDR3 is given with its conserved first and last residue. Each record gives: clone size, D gene, J gene, V gene, CDR3 DNA, CDR3 protein. A D gene is named only where the DNA matches it firmly. Clone size is not always given. Where it is, it says once, few, many or a class for expanded clones.

>.|.|TRBJ1-4|TRBV4-3
TGCGCCAGCAGCCAAGGAAACAGTATTAATGAAAAACTGTTTTTT
CASSQGNSINEKLFF
>medium-sized|.|TRBJ1-1|TRBV19
TGTGCCTCCGGTGGGACCGCTAACATGAACACTGAAGCTTTCTTT
CASGGTANMNTEAFF
>many|.|TRBJ2-3|TRBV24-1
TGTGCCACCAGTGATTTACAGAATCATAAGGGCCGCACAGATACGCAGTATTTT
CATSDLQNHKGRTDTQYF
>many|.|TRBJ1-3|TRBV19
TGTGCCAGTAGTATTGGGTACCACGGGACCTCTGGAAACACCATATATTTT
CASSIGYHGTSGNTIYF
>many|.|TRBJ1-4|TRBV7-9
TGTGCCAGCAGCGGCGAGGGGGGCGGAAAACTGTTTTTT
CASSGEGGGKLFF
>many|.|TRBJ1-3|TRBV6-5
TGTGCCAGCAGTTACACGATAACACATGGAAACACCATATATTTT
CASSYTITHGNTIYF
>many|.|TRBJ2-1|TRBV7-9
TGTGCCAGCTCCTTTGGGAGTTACCACAATGAGCAGTTCTTC
CASSFGSYHNEQFF
>many|.|TRBJ2-7|TRBV6-6
TGTGCCAGCAGTGAGTCCGGACCATACGAGCAGTACTTC
CASSESGPYEQYF
>many|TRBD1|TRBJ1-2|TRBV6-1
TGTGCCAGCAGACAGGGGGTCAACTATGGCTACACCTTC
CASRQGVNYGYTF
>many|.|TRBJ1-2|TRBV12-5
TGTGCTAGTGGTTTGGTACCGGTGGCGGGCTATGGCTACACCTTC
CASGLVPVAGYGYTF
>many|TRBD1|TRBJ2-2|TRBV18
TGTGCCAGCTCACCCGCCGGGACAGGGTTACCTCTTTCCACCGGGGAGCTGTTTTTT
CASSPAGTGLPLSTGELFF
>few|.|TRBJ1-4|TRBV12-3/TRBV12-4
TGTGCCAGCACCAAAGGTGCCTCTAATGAAAAACTGTTTTTT
CASTKGASNEKLFF
>.|.|TRBJ2-7|TRBV16
TGTGCCAGCAGCCAAGAAATCTACGAGCAGTACTTC
CASSQEIYEQYF
>many|.|TRBJ1-5|TRBV6-1
TGTGCCAGCAGAGAGTATAGCAATCAGCCCCAGCATTTT
CASREYSNQPQHF
>medium-sized|TRBD1|TRBJ2-7|TRBV6-2/TRBV6-3
TGTGCCAGCAGCCCGGGACAGAAATACGAGCAGTACTTC
CASSPGQKYEQYF
>many|.|TRBJ1-3|TRBV6-5
TGTGCCAGCAGTTACACGTACCGGGGGGCTGGAAACACCATATATTTT
CASSYTYRGAGNTIYF
>many|.|TRBJ1-1|TRBV18
TGTGCTGCGGGGGGGGTGAACACTGAAGCTTTCTTT
CAAGGVNTEAFF
>many|.|TRBJ1-2|TRBV29-1
TGCAGCGTTGAAAAACCGAATCCTAACTATGGCTACACCTTC
CSVEKPNPNYGYTF
>many|TRBD1|TRBJ1-2|TRBV15
TGTGCCACCAGCAGAGATTTTTCGGGACAGGGGGCGGGCGGCTACACCTTC
CATSRDFSGQGAGGYTF
>medium-sized|TRBD1|TRBJ2-3|TRBV7-2
TGTGCCAGCAGCCCTGGGTGGACGGGACAGGGAAAAGGTAGCACAGATACGCAGTATTTT
CASSPGWTGQGKGSTDTQYF